Below are 5 T cell receptor beta chains sequenced from a single sample in a study of T cell responses to AZD1222 COVID-19 vaccine. The method was immunoSEQ multiplex PCR; TCRdb's version includes in-frame clones alone and lacks a portion of them. The repertoire holds 150,000 to 170,000 clones, with about 90% as singletons. The sequencing used peripheral blood, collected on day 0 of MenACWY control vaccination. Receptor source: an adult in good health.

There are a few counts of this clone. The V call is TRBV28, the J call TRBJ1-2; 7 bases agree with TRBD1. The CDR3 totals 13 residues. The V segment lost 10 bases and the J segment 6 bases; nucleotides outside the gene matches: 11. Germline V gene lookup returns CDR1 MDHEN and CDR2 SYDVKM. The CDR3 sequence: CATIINRGHGYTF. For the CDR3, the DNA is TGTGCCACCATTATTAACAGGGGTCATGGCTACACCTTC.

This clone has a single count. J is TRBJ1-4 and V is TRBV6-1, with TRBD1 as a possible D gene (6 bases). Germline CDR1 MNHNS, CDR2 SASEGT. The CDR3 runs to 16 residues. Trimming pared 3 bases from V and 0 bases from J, leaving 11 bases between. This chain's CDR3 is CASSDPGQPTNEKLFF. In DNA form, the CDR3 reads TGTGCCAGCAGTGACCCGGGACAACCAACTAATGAAAAACTGTTTTTT.

In this sample, this clone turned up a few times. The chain joins TRBV4-3 to TRBJ2-7; the D is unclear. CDR1 is LGHNA, CDR2 YSLEER, per germline. The CDR3 has 13 amino acids. V was clipped by 0 bases and J by 6 bases, with 9 bases between them. The CDR3 DNA sequence: TGCGCCAGCAGCCAAGACCGAGTGGGCGAGCAGTACTTC. Its protein product is CASSQDRVGEQYF.

The rearrangement links TRBV7-9 to TRBJ2-1; TRBD1 might be the D (6 bases). The V gene lost 2 bases and the J gene lost 4 bases, with 9 bases spanning the gap. CDR1 is SEHNR and CDR2 is FQNEAQ in the germline V gene (reference sequence). CDR3 length: 14 residues. The CDR3 DNA reads TGTGCCAGCAGCTTACTCCAGGGGTACAATGAGCAGTTCTTC. Translating gives CASSLLQGYNEQFF.

The chain employs TRBV2 and TRBJ1-5; 10 nucleotides match TRBD1. Germline lookup yields CDR1 SNHLY and CDR2 FYNNEI. J gave up 2 bases and V 7 bases, and 2 bases lay outside the gene matches. This CDR3 is built from 14 residues. CDR3: CASKDRGGNQPQHF. CDR3 bases: TGTGCCAGCAAGGACAGGGGGGGCAATCAGCCCCAGCATTTT.